This entry concerns a single TCR beta chain. The target of this receptor is not known. The germline V gene gives CDR1 as SGHRS and CDR2 as YFSETQ. The CDR3, cysteine through phenylalanine, is 17 amino acids long. A DNA sequence was not provided. The library was generated by 5' RACE. For each TCR library, around 3,500 ng of total RNA was used. For each sample, cDNA synthesis was carried out in eight separate reactions using SMARTScribe reverse transcriptase. During cDNA synthesis, unique molecular identifiers containing a 6-nucleotide sample barcode were introduced by template switching. TCRalpha and TCRbeta cDNA was amplified in two nested PCRs of about 17 and 10 cycles, and bead purification was carried out after each PCR. Before amplification, the cDNA was treated with uracil DNA-glycosylase and purified using the QIAquick PCR purification kit. The second PCR was the step at which Illumina TruSeq-compatible adapters and sample-specific barcodes were added. TapeStation and Qubit were used to check library quality and concentration, and around 4.7 ng of each library was pooled. Sequencing of the pooled libraries was done on an Illumina HiSeq2500 single-index Rapid Run using custom sequencing primers and 2 x 100 bp reads. Per the authors' processing: MiGEC version 1.2.6 was used for UMI-based consensus assembly, which corrected PCR and sequencing errors. MiXCR version 2.1.1 was used to carry out V(D)J alignment, clonotype assembly and CDR3 extraction. Normalisation of gene usage, clonotype sharing and MAIT/NKT TCR abundance was achieved by analysing the top 1000, 10 000 and 20 000 clonotypes per sample. After downsampling to 27 000 UMIs, diversity was calculated as the inverse Simpson index using the vegan R package. Statistical testing used paired Mann-Whitney U tests on the discordant twin pairs and applied Benjamini-Hochberg correction for multiple testing. TCRdb reprocessed the reads and provides one entry for every CDR3 protein sequence; no DNA is given. These V and J calls originate from TCRdb's pipeline instead of the authors' own analysis. This sample's table lists approximately 400,000 distinct CDR3 sequences. The ten largest clonotypes hold roughly 2.5% of the sample.

The data were taken from a study of monozygotic twins with inflammatory bowel disease (dated by TCRdb to between 2017 and 2020). Looking at the study overall: The full study comprised 30 or so monozygotic twin pairs: nine German pairs (four IBD-concordant, five IBD-discordant) and 19 IBD-discordant Danish pairs. Disease-associated traits were sought mainly through comparisons between IBD patients and their genetically identical healthy co-twins within discordant pairs. Each individual had, on average, about 151 000 unique TCRalpha sequences and 181 000 unique TCRbeta sequences available for analysis. Paper-wide results and their limitations: Because patients received different immunosuppressive treatments, the repertoires may have picked up extra background noise and variability between individuals. Compared with healthy twins, IBD patients had fewer clonotypes in common with other individuals, a difference most pronounced in patients showing signs of disease activity. A decrease in TCRbeta repertoire diversity, as measured by inverse Simpson index, was observed in IBD patients compared with their healthy co-twins. Repertoire similarity did not differ between concordant and discordant twins, possibly due to limited statistical power. The analysis was unable to tell apart different T cell subtypes. No single strong signal or clonotype linked to IBD turned up in the results, so the idea that one exists was not supported.

From each donor, a 2.5 ml peripheral blood sample was drawn into PAXgene tubes and stored at -80 degrees C. Without any T cell sorting, total RNA was extracted from whole blood using the PAXgene blood miRNA kit on an automated QIAcube. Peripheral blood from monozygotic twin pairs who were concordant or discordant for inflammatory bowel disease underwent deep TCRalpha and TCRbeta repertoire profiling using unique molecular barcoding. Smoking habits were recorded for all twin pairs, and each individual was classified as a current, former or never smoker. The V and J segments used are TRBV5-1 and TRBJ1-1; TCRdb proposes TRBD1, but this gene call is untestable without DNA. The specimen sequenced was blood. This sequence originates from a human donor with ulcerative colitis or Crohn's disease, or a healthy co-twin of an affected twin (not recorded which). The CDR3 amino acid sequence is: CASSLGHRVSTNTEAFF. Here the CDR3 is joined to the reference TRBV5-1 and TRBJ1-1 genes, and the full variable domain is: KAGVTQTPRYLIKTRGQQVTLSCSPISGHRSVSWYQQTPGQGLQFLFEYFSETQRNKGNFPGRFSGRQFSNSRSEMNVSTLELGDSALYLCASSLGHRVSTNTEAFFGQGTRLTVV.